A single sample is the source of the 8 T cell receptor beta chains below, sequenced in a study of blood T cell repertoires in COVID-19. TCRdb's copy holds only in-frame clones and misses some; the assay was immunoSEQ multiplex PCR. Here the sample spans roughly 250,000 clones, roughly 80% being singletons. The sample consisted of peripheral blood. The receptors derive from a woman aged 35 to 49 with active or convalescent COVID-19.

This clone was observed a handful of times. CDR3 DNA: TGCGCCAGCAGCTTGACAGACAGGCAAGAGACCCAGTACTTC. This sequence encodes CASSLTDRQETQYF. The V and J genes are TRBV5-1 and TRBJ2-5, with a possible D match to TRBD1 (6 bases). This CDR3 region has 14 residues. Trimming shortened V by 1 base and J by 2 bases, and 9 bases separated the two germline ends. Looked up from germline, CDR1 is SGHRS and CDR2 is YFSETQ. The full variable domain, in which reference TRBV5-1 and TRBJ2-5 provide the parts outside the CDR3, is KAGVTQTPRYLIKTRGQQVTLSCSPISGHRSVSWYQQTPGQGLQFLFEYFSETQRNKGNFPGRFSGRQFSNSRSEMNVSTLELGDSALYLCASSLTDRQETQYFGPGTRLLVL.

This clone was counted once. This chain links TRBV7-9 with TRBJ2-6; the match to TRBD1 covers 7 bases. This CDR3 region has 19 residues. Unmatched junction bases numbered 15, after V lost 5 bases and J lost 2 bases. Germline assignment: CDR1 SEHNR and CDR2 FQNEAQ (reference sequence). The CDR3 nucleotides are TGTGCCAGCAGCGACTGGACAGGAGAACAAGGGGCTGGGGCCAACGTCCTGACTTTC. It yields the protein CASSDWTGEQGAGANVLTF.

The chain carries TRBV27 and TRBJ1-2; TRBD1 aligns across 9 bases. This CDR3 spans 15 amino acids. Germline CDR1 and CDR2: MNHEY and SMNVEV (reference sequence). The junction had 9 bases not matched to a gene; V was cut back by 6 bases and J by 4 bases. The CDR3 DNA sequence: TGTGCCAGCAGGCCATGGGACAGGGAAGGCTATGGCTACACCTTC. Translated: CASRPWDREGYGYTF.

This chain connects TRBV7-9 to TRBJ2-7; TRBD1 might be the D (6 bases). Trimming stripped 5 bases from V and 3 bases from J, with 14 bases between. The CDR3 spans 14 residues. Germline V CDR1 and CDR2: SEHNR, FQNEAQ (reference sequence). The CDR3 DNA reads as TGTGCCAGCAGCGGATACAGGGCCCGCTACGAGCAGTACTTC. Translation: CASSGYRARYEQYF.

J is TRBJ2-1 and V is TRBV5-6, with 11 bases matching TRBD1. CDR3 size: 16 residues. Trimming at V came to 4 bases and at J to 2 bases, leaving 5 bases not matched to a gene. The V gene's germline CDR1 is SGHDT and CDR2 YYEEEE. CDR3 DNA: TGTGCCAGCAGCGGGGGACAGGGGGTCACCTACAATGAGCAGTTCTTC. Its translation: CASSGGQGVTYNEQFF.

This chain connects TRBV30 to TRBJ1-2; a weak D match, TRBD1 (6 bases). Germline values: CDR1 GTSNPN, CDR2 SVGIG (reference sequence). CDR3 size: 14 residues. Trimming took off 4 bases at V and 3 bases at J, with 15 bases between the two ends. In nucleotides, the CDR3 is TGTGCCTGGACGGGCAGGGGCCATTACTATGGCTACACCTTC. Its translation: CAWTGRGHYYGYTF.

The gene calls are TRBV5-4 and TRBJ2-2; D is perhaps TRBD1 (6 bases). Germline lookup yields CDR1 SGHNT and CDR2 YYREEE (reference sequence). The length of the CDR3 is 12 residues. The CDR3: CATKTGSGELFF. The CDR3 bases are TGTGCAACCAAGACAGGATCGGGGGAGCTGTTTTTT.

The chain couples TRBV9 to TRBJ2-3, with 8 bases that match TRBD2. This CDR3 contains 17 residues. Germline CDR1 is SGDLS and CDR2 is YYNGEE. J lost 3 bases, V lost 3 bases, and 12 bases had no gene match. The chain's CDR3 is CASSASGGPIGTDTQYF. CDR3 sequence (DNA): TGTGCCAGCAGCGCTTCGGGGGGGCCGATTGGGACAGATACGCAGTATTTT.